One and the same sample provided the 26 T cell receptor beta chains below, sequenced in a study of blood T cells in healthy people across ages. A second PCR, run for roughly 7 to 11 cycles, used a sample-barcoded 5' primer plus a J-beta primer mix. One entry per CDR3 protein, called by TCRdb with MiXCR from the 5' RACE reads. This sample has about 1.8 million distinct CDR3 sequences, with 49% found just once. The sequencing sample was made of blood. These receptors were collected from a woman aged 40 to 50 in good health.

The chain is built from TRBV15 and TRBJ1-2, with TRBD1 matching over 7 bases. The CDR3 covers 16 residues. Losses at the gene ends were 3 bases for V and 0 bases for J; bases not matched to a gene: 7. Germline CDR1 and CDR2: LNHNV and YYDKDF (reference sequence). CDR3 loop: CATSRLRGSPNYGYTF. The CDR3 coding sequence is TGTGCCACCAGCAGGCTCAGGGGGAGCCCTAACTATGGCTACACCTTC. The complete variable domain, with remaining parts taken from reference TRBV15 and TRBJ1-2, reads DAMVIQNPRYQVTQFGKPVTLSCSQTLNHNVMYWYQQKSSQAPKLLFHYYDKDFNNEADTPDNFQSRRPNTSFCFLDIRSPGLGDTAMYLCATSRLRGSPNYGYTFGSGTRLTVV.

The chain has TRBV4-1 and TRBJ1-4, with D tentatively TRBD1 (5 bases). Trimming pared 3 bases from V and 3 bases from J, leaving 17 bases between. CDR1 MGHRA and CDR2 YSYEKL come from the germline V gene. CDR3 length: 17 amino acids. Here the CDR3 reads CASSHPPTGQANEKLFF. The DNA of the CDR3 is TGCGCCAGCAGCCATCCTCCCACGGGGCAAGCTAATGAAAAACTGTTTTTT.

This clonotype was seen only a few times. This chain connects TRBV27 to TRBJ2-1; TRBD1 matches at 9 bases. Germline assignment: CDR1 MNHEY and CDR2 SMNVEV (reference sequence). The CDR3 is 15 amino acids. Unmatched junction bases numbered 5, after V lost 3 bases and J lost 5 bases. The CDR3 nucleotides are TGTGCCAGCAGTTTCGACAGGGGGTTACACAATGAGCAGTTCTTC. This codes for CASSFDRGLHNEQFF.

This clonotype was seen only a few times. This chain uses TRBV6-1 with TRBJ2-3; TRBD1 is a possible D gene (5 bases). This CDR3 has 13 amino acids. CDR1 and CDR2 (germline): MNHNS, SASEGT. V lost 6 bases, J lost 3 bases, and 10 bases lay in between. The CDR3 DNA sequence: TGTGCCAGCAGGTCCTACAGGACAGATACGCAGTATTTT. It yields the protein CASRSYRTDTQYF.

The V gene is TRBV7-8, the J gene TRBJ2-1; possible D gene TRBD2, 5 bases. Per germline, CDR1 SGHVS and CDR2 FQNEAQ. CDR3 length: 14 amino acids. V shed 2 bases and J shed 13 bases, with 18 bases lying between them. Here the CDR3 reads CASSLSLHGETQFF. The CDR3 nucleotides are TGTGCCAGCAGCTTAAGCCTCCACGGGGAGACCCAGTTCTTC.

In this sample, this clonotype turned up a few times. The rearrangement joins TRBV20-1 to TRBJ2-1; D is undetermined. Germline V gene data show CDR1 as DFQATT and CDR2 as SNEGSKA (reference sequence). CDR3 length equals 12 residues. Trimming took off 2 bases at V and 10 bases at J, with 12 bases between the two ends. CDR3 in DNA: TGCAGTGCTAGAACATCGCCCGTGGAGCAGTTCTTC. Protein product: CSARTSPVEQFF.

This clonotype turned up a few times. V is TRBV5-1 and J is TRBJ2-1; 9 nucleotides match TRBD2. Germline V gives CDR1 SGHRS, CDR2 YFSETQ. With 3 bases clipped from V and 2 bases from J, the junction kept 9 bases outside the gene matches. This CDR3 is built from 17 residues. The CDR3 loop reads CASSSEHSGGPYNEQFF. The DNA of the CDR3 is TGCGCCAGCAGCTCGGAACATAGCGGGGGCCCCTACAATGAGCAGTTCTTC.

CDR3 sequence: CSGQALSYEQYF. CDR3 DNA sequence: TGCAGTGGCCAGGCGCTCTCCTACGAGCAGTACTTC. The chain recombines TRBV20-1 with TRBJ2-7; the D is unclear. Trimming took off 7 bases at V and 0 bases at J, with 10 bases between the two ends. The CDR3 extends over 12 amino acids. The germline CDR1 and CDR2 sequences are DFQATT and SNEGSKA (reference sequence).

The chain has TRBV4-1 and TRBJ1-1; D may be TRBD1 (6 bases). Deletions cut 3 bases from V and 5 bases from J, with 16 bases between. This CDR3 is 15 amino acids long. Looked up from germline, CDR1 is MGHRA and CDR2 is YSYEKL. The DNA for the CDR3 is TGCGCCAGCAGCCAGGAACAGGGTCCTCTGACTGAAGCTTTCTTT. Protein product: CASSQEQGPLTEAFF.

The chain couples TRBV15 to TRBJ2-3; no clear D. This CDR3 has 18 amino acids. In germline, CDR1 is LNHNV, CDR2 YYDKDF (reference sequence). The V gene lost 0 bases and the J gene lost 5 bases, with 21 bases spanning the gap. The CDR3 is CATSRDQMVSGPRDTQYF. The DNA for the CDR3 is TGTGCCACCAGCAGAGATCAGATGGTCTCTGGCCCGAGAGATACGCAGTATTTT.

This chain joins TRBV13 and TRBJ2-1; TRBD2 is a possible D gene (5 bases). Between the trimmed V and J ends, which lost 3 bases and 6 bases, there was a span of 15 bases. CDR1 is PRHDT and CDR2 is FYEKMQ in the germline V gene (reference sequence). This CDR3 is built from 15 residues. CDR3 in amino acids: CASSFRGRGGNEQFF. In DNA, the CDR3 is TGTGCCAGCAGCTTTCGCGGACGAGGAGGCAATGAGCAGTTCTTC.

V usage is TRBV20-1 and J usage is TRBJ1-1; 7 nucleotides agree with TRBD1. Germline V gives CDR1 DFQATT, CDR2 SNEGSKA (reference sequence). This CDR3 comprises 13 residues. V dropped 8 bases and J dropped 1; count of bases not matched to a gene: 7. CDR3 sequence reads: CSLNTGANTEAFF. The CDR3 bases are TGCAGTTTAAATACAGGGGCGAACACTGAAGCTTTCTTT.

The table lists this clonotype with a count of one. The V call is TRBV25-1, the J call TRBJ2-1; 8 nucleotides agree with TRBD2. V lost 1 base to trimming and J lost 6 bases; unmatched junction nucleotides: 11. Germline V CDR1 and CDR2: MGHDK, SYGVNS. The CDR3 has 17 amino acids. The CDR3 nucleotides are TGTGCCAGCAGTGAATTTGGGCTACGGACTAGCATCAATGAGCAGTTCTTC. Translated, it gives CASSEFGLRTSINEQFF.

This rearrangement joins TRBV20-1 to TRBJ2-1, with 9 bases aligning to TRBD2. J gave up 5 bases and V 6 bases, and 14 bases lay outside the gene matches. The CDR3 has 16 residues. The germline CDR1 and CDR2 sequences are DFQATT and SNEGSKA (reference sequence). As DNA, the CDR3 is TGCAGTGCCAATCCGGGACTAGCTGTTCATGACAATGAGCAGTTCTTC. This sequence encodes CSANPGLAVHDNEQFF.

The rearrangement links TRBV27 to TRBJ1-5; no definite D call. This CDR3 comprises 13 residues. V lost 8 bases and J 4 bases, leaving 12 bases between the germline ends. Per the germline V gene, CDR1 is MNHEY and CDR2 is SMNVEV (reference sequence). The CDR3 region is CASRIGWNQPQHF. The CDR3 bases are TGTGCCAGCCGAATCGGATGGAATCAGCCCCAGCATTTT.

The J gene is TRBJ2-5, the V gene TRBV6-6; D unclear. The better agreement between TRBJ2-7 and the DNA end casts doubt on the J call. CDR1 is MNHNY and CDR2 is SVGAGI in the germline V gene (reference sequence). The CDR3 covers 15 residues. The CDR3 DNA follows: TGTGCCAGTATACCCCTAGGGTTTGGCACCTACGAGCAGTACTTC. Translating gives CASIPLGFGTYEQYF.

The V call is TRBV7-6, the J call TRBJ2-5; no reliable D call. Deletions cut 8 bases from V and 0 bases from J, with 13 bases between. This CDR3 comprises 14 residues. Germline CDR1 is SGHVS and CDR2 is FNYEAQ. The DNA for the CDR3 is TGTGCCAGCGTAAGTGATTTCAACCAAGAGACCCAGTACTTC. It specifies CASVSDFNQETQYF.

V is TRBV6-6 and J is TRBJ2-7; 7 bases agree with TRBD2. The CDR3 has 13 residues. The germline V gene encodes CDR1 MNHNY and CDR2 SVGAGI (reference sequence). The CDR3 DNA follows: TGTGCTCCCCCGGGACTATTGATTTACGAGCAGTACTTC. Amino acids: CAPPGLLIYEQYF.

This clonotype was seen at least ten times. The chain's CDR3 is CASSLERGNSYEQYF. The CDR3 coding sequence is TGTGCCAGCAGCTTAGAGAGGGGGAACTCCTACGAGCAGTACTTC. The chain recombines TRBV7-2 with TRBJ2-7; TRBD1 might be the D (6 bases). V gave up 1 base and J gave up 0 bases, with 10 bases separating them. CDR3 length: 15 residues. Germline assignment: CDR1 SGHTA and CDR2 FQGNSA.

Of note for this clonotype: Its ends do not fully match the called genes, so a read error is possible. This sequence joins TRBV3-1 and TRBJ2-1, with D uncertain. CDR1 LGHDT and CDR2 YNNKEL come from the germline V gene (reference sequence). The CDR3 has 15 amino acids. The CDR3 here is CAGSQDPGSYNEQFF. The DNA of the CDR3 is TGTGCCGGCAGCCAAGATCCCGGTTCCTACAATGAGCAGTTCTTC.

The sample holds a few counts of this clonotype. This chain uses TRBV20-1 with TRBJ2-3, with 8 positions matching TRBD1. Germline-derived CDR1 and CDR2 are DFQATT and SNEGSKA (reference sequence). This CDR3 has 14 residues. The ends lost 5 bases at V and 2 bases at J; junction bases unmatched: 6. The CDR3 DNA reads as TGCAGTGCTCCGGACAGGGTACTCACAGATACGCAGTATTTT. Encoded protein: CSAPDRVLTDTQYF.

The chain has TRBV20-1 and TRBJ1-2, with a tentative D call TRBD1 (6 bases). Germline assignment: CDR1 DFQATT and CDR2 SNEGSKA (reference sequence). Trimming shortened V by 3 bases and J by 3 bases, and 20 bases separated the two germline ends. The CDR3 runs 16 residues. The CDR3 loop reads CSARPYTTGLYYGYTF. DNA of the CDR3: TGCAGTGCTAGGCCATACACAACAGGGCTATACTATGGCTACACCTTC.

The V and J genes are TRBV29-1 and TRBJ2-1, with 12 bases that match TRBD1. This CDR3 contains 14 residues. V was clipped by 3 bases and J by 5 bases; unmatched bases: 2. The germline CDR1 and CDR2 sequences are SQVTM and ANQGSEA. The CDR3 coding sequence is TGCAGCGTTGAGGGACAGGGGGCGCACAATGAGCAGTTCTTC. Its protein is CSVEGQGAHNEQFF.

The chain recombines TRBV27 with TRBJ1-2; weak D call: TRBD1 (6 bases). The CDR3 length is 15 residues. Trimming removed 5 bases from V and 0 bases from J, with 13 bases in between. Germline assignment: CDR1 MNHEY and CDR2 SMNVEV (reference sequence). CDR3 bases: TGTGCCAGCAGTACCCGGGGGCAAGCTAACTATGGCTACACCTTC. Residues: CASSTRGQANYGYTF.

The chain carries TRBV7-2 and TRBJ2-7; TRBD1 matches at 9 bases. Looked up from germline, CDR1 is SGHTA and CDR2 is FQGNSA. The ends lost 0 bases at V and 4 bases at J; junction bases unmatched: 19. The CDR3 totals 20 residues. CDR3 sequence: CASSLASPGTGPRSLYEQYF. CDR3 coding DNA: TGTGCCAGCAGCTTAGCCAGTCCCGGGACAGGGCCAAGATCCCTGTACGAGCAGTACTTC.

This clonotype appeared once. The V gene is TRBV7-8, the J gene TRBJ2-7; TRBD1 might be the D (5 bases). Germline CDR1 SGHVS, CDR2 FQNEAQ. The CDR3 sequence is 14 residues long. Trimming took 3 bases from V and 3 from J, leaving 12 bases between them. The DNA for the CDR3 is TGTGCCAGCAGCTTGAGAAGGGGTAACTACGAGCAGTACTTC. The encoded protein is CASSLRRGNYEQYF.